Presented here are 15 T cell receptor beta chains from one specimen sequenced in a study of blood T cells in healthy people across ages. Primed by a sample-barcoded 5' primer and a J-beta primer mix, a second PCR proceeded for 7 to 11 cycles. TCRdb reprocessed the 5' RACE reads with MiXCR, giving one entry per CDR3 protein. The table records about 1,400,000 distinct CDR3 sequences, around 55% of them present only once. Sequencing was carried out using blood. These receptors were collected from a man between 18 and 35 years old in good health.

The chain couples TRBV27 to TRBJ2-3; TRBD2 matches at 15 bases. CDR3 length: 19 residues. CDR1 is MNHEY, CDR2 SMNVEV, per germline (reference sequence). V was pared by 6 bases and J by 2 bases, with 12 bases of the junction left unmatched. CDR3 coding DNA: TGTGCCAGCAGCGCAGGACTAGCGGGAGGGCCGTTTGTCACAGATACGCAGTATTTT. This encodes CASSAGLAGGPFVTDTQYF.

This chain joins TRBV12-3 or TRBV12-4 and TRBJ2-7; possible D gene TRBD1, 5 bases. V lost 8 bases, J lost 3 bases, and 11 bases lay in between. The length of the CDR3 is 12 residues. DNA for the CDR3: TGTGCCAGCGGTGGCAGGGTCTACGAGCAGTACTTC. Amino acid sequence: CASGGRVYEQYF.

CDR3 nucleotides: TGCGCCAGCAGCCAAGTTAATTTGGACAATGAGCAGTTCTTC. Encoded protein: CASSQVNLDNEQFF. The chain carries TRBV4-1 and TRBJ2-1; D uncertain. CDR3 length: 14 residues. Germline V gene lookup returns CDR1 MGHRA and CDR2 YSYEKL. V lost 1 base, J lost 5 bases, and 9 bases lay in between.

CDR3: CSAIRAEQETQYF. The CDR3 region has the DNA TGCAGTGCTATTCGGGCAGAGCAAGAGACCCAGTACTTC. The chain recombines TRBV20-1 with TRBJ2-7; D is undetermined. The end of the DNA aligns better with TRBJ2-5, so the J call may be wrong. The germline CDR1 and CDR2 sequences are DFQATT and SNEGSKA (reference sequence). This CDR3 spans 13 amino acids.

In its sample, this clonotype was seen once. J is TRBJ1-2 and V is TRBV4-2; D may be TRBD1 (5 bases). The CDR3 totals 14 residues. Germline V gene lookup returns CDR1 LGHNA and CDR2 YNFKEQ. V shed 0 bases and J shed 8 bases, with 13 bases lying between them. As DNA, the CDR3 is TGTGCCAGCAGCCAAGATGGGAGACCAGGGGGCTACACCTTC. It codes for CASSQDGRPGGYTF.

This clonotype was counted between two and nine times. The chain is built from TRBV15 and TRBJ1-1, with D perhaps TRBD1 (5 bases). CDR1 is LNHNV, CDR2 YYDKDF, per germline (reference sequence). Trimming cost V 0 bases and J 0 bases, with 14 bases left between them. The CDR3 extends over 17 amino acids. CDR3 amino acids: CATSRDRDLNMNTEAFF. In DNA, the CDR3 is TGTGCCACCAGCAGAGATCGGGACCTTAATATGAACACTGAAGCTTTCTTT.

Turning to this clonotype: An end of the junction differs from the germline gene, which may be a read error. The V gene is TRBV25-1, the J gene TRBJ2-4; D perhaps matches TRBD1 (6 bases). The CDR3 extends over 11 amino acids. Germline V lookup: CDR1 MGHDK, CDR2 SYGVNS. For the CDR3, the DNA is TGTGCCAGCAGTGACGGGGACATACAGTACTTC. It translates to CASSDGDIQYF.

This chain uses TRBV20-1 with TRBJ1-1, with a weak D call TRBD1 (5 bases). Germline CDR1 and CDR2: DFQATT and SNEGSKA (reference sequence). The CDR3 runs to 13 residues. Trimming removed 5 bases from V and 3 bases from J, with 13 bases in between. DNA of the CDR3: TGCAGTGCTTACGAACAACAGGACACTGAAGCTTTCTTT. Amino acid sequence: CSAYEQQDTEAFF.

The table lists this clonotype with a few counts. This chain joins TRBV20-1 and TRBJ2-3, with D tentatively TRBD1 (6 bases). CDR1 and CDR2 from the germline V gene are DFQATT and SNEGSKA (reference sequence). CDR3 size: 13 residues. V was pared by 3 bases and J by 5 bases, with 12 bases between. CDR3 DNA sequence: TGCAGTGCTAGCCGGCAGGGGAGAGATACGCAGTATTTT. This sequence encodes CSASRQGRDTQYF.

The V call is TRBV15, the J call TRBJ2-4, with D uncertain. The CDR3 is 15 amino acids. Germline loops: CDR1 LNHNV, CDR2 YYDKDF (reference sequence). Trimming shortened V by 1 base and J by 0 bases, and 7 bases separated the two germline ends. CDR3 nucleotide sequence: TGTGCCACCAGCAGAGGAACAGTAGCCAAAAACATTCAGTACTTC. This codes for CATSRGTVAKNIQYF.

CDR3 bases: TGTGCCAGCAGCTTAGTGGCGGGAAAGGCAGATACGCAGTATTTT. Translation: CASSLVAGKADTQYF. The chain uses TRBV7-2 and TRBJ2-3; D is perhaps TRBD2 (6 bases). The germline V and J ends were trimmed by 1 base and 4 bases, with 12 bases remaining between them. Per the germline V gene, CDR1 is SGHTA and CDR2 is FQGNSA. This CDR3 comprises 15 residues.

The chain carries TRBV6-5 and TRBJ1-1; D unresolved. Looked up from germline, CDR1 is MNHEY and CDR2 is SVGAGI. The CDR3 contains 15 residues. Deletions cut 0 bases from V and 4 bases from J, with 12 bases between. The DNA of the CDR3 is TGTGCCAGCAGTTACTCGGGCAGCCCTACCACTGAAGCTTTCTTT. Residues: CASSYSGSPTTEAFF.

The gene calls are TRBV4-3 and TRBJ2-7; 10 bases are a match to TRBD2. J was trimmed by 2 bases and V by 0 bases; bases with no gene match: 10. Germline CDR1 is LGHNA and CDR2 is YSLEER. The CDR3 contains 18 residues. The CDR3 region is CASSQEPFSGGFPYEQYF. The DNA of the CDR3 is TGCGCCAGCAGCCAAGAGCCCTTTAGCGGGGGGTTTCCCTACGAGCAGTACTTC.

The chain has TRBV5-1 and TRBJ1-2; the match to TRBD1 covers 7 bases. The V segment lost 0 bases and the J segment 2 bases; nucleotides outside the gene matches: 4. This CDR3 comprises 15 residues. Germline V lookup: CDR1 SGHRS, CDR2 YFSETQ. CDR3 sequence: CASSLEGQTNYGYTF. DNA of the CDR3: TGCGCCAGCAGCTTGGAGGGACAGACAAACTATGGCTACACCTTC.

CDR3 sequence: CASSPSPLGEQFF. The CDR3 DNA follows: TGTGCCAGCAGTCCTTCACCATTAGGAGAGCAGTTCTTC. The J gene is TRBJ2-1, the V gene TRBV6-2 or TRBV6-3; D gene unclear. This CDR3 has 13 residues. The germline V gene encodes CDR1 MNHEY and CDR2 SVGEGT. Trimming removed 5 bases from V and 10 bases from J, with 15 bases in between.